These 19 T cell receptor beta chains were all obtained from the same sample, sequenced in a study of T cells in Graves' hyperthyroidism and ophthalmopathy. Researchers took RNA transcripts and amplified the TCR beta CDR3 regions from them. First-round RT-PCR of the TCR CDR3 relied on the HTBI primer set. A single record per CDR3 protein comes from TCRdb applying MiXCR to the multiplex PCR reads. Found here are hundreds of thousands of distinct CDR3 sequences, around 14% of them singletons; the top ten hold about 30%. The source material was blood. The receptors originated from a woman in her 30s with Graves' hyperthyroidism.

In its sample, this clonotype was seen a few times. The chain employs TRBV6-1 and TRBJ2-3, with D possibly TRBD2 on 6 matching bases. There are 15 residues in the CDR3. Germline-derived CDR1 and CDR2 are MNHNS and SASEGT. Trimming removed 6 bases at V and 0 bases at J, with 13 bases between. Written as DNA, the CDR3 is TGTGCCAGCAGCCGCCTAGCGAGAAGCACAGATACGCAGTATTTT. Its protein is CASSRLARSTDTQYF.

The chain carries TRBV5-1 and TRBJ2-7; D possibly corresponds to TRBD2 (5 bases). V lost 0 bases and J lost 0, with 10 bases in between. Germline CDR1 SGHRS, CDR2 YFSETQ. The CDR3 loop spans 15 amino acids. The CDR3: CASSLGGVSSYEQYF. Here the CDR3 DNA reads TGCGCCAGCAGCTTGGGGGGAGTTAGCTCCTACGAGCAGTACTTC.

This CDR3 is CATSRDIGQTYEQYF. DNA of the CDR3: TGTGCCACCAGCAGAGATATCGGACAGACCTACGAGCAGTACTTC. This sequence joins TRBV15 and TRBJ2-7; tentative D call: TRBD1 (6 bases). Trimming pared 0 bases from V and 2 bases from J, leaving 11 bases between. The CDR3 is 15 amino acids. Germline values: CDR1 LNHNV, CDR2 YYDKDF (reference sequence).

In its sample, this clonotype was seen a few times. This chain connects TRBV6-1 to TRBJ1-2; tentative D call: TRBD1 (5 bases). Between the trimmed V and J ends, which lost 6 bases and 8 bases, there was a span of 13 bases. There are 12 residues in the CDR3. Looked up from germline, CDR1 is MNHNS and CDR2 is SASEGT. The DNA of the CDR3 is TGTGCCAGCAGACTTGACAGATCCGGCTACACCTTC. This sequence encodes CASRLDRSGYTF.

This clonotype has a count of ten or more. J is TRBJ2-5 and V is TRBV6-1, with D tentatively TRBD1 (6 bases). The CDR3 is 14 amino acids. V lost 4 bases and J lost 3, with 12 bases in between. The germline CDR1 and CDR2 sequences are MNHNS and SASEGT. CDR3 sequence reads: CASSAITGKETQYF. The CDR3, as DNA: TGTGCCAGCAGTGCGATAACAGGGAAAGAGACCCAGTACTTC.

This clonotype was seen more than once but under ten times. J is TRBJ2-3 and V is TRBV3-1; the D is unclear. Trimming left V 10 bases short and J 3 bases short, with 11 bases between. Looked up from germline, CDR1 is LGHDT and CDR2 is YNNKEL (reference sequence). This CDR3 is built from 12 residues. As DNA, the CDR3 is TGTGCCACGGCCGGGTATACAGATACGCAGTATTTT. Translated: CATAGYTDTQYF.

This clonotype was seen repeatedly, ten times or more. The chain's CDR3 is CSARDQAGARYEQYF. The CDR3 region has the DNA TGCAGTGCTAGAGACCAGGCAGGGGCGCGATACGAGCAGTACTTC. V is TRBV20-1 and J is TRBJ2-7; D perhaps matches TRBD1 (6 bases). The germline CDR1 and CDR2 sequences are DFQATT and SNEGSKA (reference sequence). Trimming pared 0 bases from V and 4 bases from J, leaving 16 bases between. This CDR3 has 15 residues.

This clonotype came up many times. The J gene is TRBJ2-7, the V gene TRBV20-1; 7 nucleotides line up with TRBD2. Germline CDR1 and CDR2: DFQATT and SNEGSKA (reference sequence). The CDR3 totals 13 residues. The J segment lost 7 bases and the V segment lost 7 bases, leaving 13 bases of the junction unmatched. The CDR3 DNA sequence: TGCAGTGAATGGGGGGGGGGTTCGGATGAGCAGTACTTC. Protein sequence: CSEWGGGSDEQYF.

V gene TRBV9 combines with J gene TRBJ2-2; no clear D. The CDR3 consists of 16 residues. From germline, CDR1 is SGDLS and CDR2 YYNGEE. V was pared by 0 bases and J by 5 bases, with 14 bases between. CDR3 protein: CASSVGSEPHTGELFF. For the CDR3, the DNA is TGTGCCAGCAGCGTAGGGTCAGAGCCCCATACCGGGGAGCTGTTTTTT.

This clonotype was seen more than once but under ten times. V usage is TRBV19 and J usage is TRBJ2-7; D might be TRBD2 (6 bases). The CDR3 runs to 13 residues. The ends were cut back, 5 bases at V and 4 bases at J, with 12 bases in the middle. Looked up from germline, CDR1 is LNHDA and CDR2 is SQIVND (reference sequence). Here the CDR3 DNA reads TGTGCCAGTAGTGAGGAGGGGCGATACGAGCAGTACTTC. Its protein product is CASSEEGRYEQYF.

This clonotype has ten or more counts. V usage is TRBV27 and J usage is TRBJ2-3, with D unclear. V lost 6 bases and J lost 1, with 8 bases in between. The CDR3 is made up of 13 amino acids. Germline CDR1 and CDR2: MNHEY and SMNVEV (reference sequence). The CDR3 reads CASRVGRTDTQYF. CDR3 nucleotides: TGTGCCAGCAGGGTAGGGCGCACAGATACGCAGTATTTT.

This clonotype has at least ten counts. The V call is TRBV7-3, the J call TRBJ2-1; D may be TRBD2 (5 bases). The CDR3 is 16 residues long. Germline values: CDR1 SGHTA, CDR2 FQGTGA. V was pared by 5 bases and J by 0 bases, with 14 bases between. The CDR3 DNA reads TGTGCCAGCAGCCCCGGGGTAGCGAGCTCCTACAATGAGCAGTTCTTC. Its protein product is CASSPGVASSYNEQFF.

This clonotype was recorded at least ten times. The rearrangement joins TRBV28 to TRBJ2-7; a weak D match, TRBD2 (6 bases). V lost 1 base, J lost 0 bases, and 13 bases lay in between. The CDR3 spans 16 residues. Germline V gene lookup returns CDR1 MDHEN and CDR2 SYDVKM. CDR3 nucleotide sequence: TGTGCCAGCAGTTTATATCCGGGAGAGATCTCCTACGAGCAGTACTTC. It translates to CASSLYPGEISYEQYF. The variable domain in full, with the rest retrieved from reference TRBV28 and TRBJ2-7, is DVKVTQSSRYLVKRTGEKVFLECVQDMDHENMFWYRQDPGLGLRLIYFSYDVKMKEKGDIPEGYSVSREKKERFSLILESASTNQTSMYLCASSLYPGEISYEQYFGPGTRLTVT.

This clonotype was seen only a few times. The V and J genes are TRBV6-1 and TRBJ2-1; a possible D gene is TRBD1 (5 bases). In germline, CDR1 is MNHNS, CDR2 SASEGT. The ends were cut back, 6 bases at V and 9 bases at J, with 12 bases in the middle. CDR3 length: 12 residues. In DNA form, the CDR3 reads TGTGCCAGCAGAACCCAGGGCCTTGAGCAGTTCTTC. It specifies CASRTQGLEQFF.

In this sample, this clonotype turned up a few times. The chain uses TRBV24-1 and TRBJ2-7, with D perhaps TRBD1 or TRBD2 (5 bases each). The germline CDR1 and CDR2 sequences are KGHDR and SFDVKD. The CDR3 has 13 residues. Deletions cut 3 bases from V and 7 bases from J, with 12 bases between. CDR3: CATSDGGRREQYF. The CDR3 nucleotides read TGTGCCACCAGTGATGGGGGTAGAAGGGAGCAGTACTTC.

This clonotype has ten or more counts. The CDR3 sequence is CASSLEPGSQSLAQYF. DNA for the CDR3: TGTGCCAGCAGTTTAGAACCGGGGTCACAGTCGTTGGCGCAGTATTTT. The chain carries TRBV12-3 or TRBV12-4 and TRBJ2-3; D is possibly TRBD2 (5 bases). CDR3 length equals 16 residues. With 1 base removed from V and 10 bases from J, the gap between germline ends came to 21 bases.

The V call is TRBV7-2, the J call TRBJ2-4; 7 bases are a match to TRBD1. The CDR3 is 14 amino acids. Germline values: CDR1 SGHTA, CDR2 FQGNSA. The V and J ends lost 5 bases and 6 bases, in that order; junction bases with no gene match: 7. The CDR3 here is CASSTSGTANIQYF. For the CDR3, the DNA is TGTGCCAGCAGCACATCCGGGACAGCAAACATTCAGTACTTC.

This clonotype showed up many times. The rearrangement links TRBV11-2 to TRBJ2-1, with 7 bases matching TRBD2. Germline V gives CDR1 SGHAT, CDR2 FQNNGV. This CDR3 is built from 15 residues. Losses at the gene ends were 4 bases for V and 7 bases for J; bases not matched to a gene: 10. CDR3 sequence reads: CASSSAGGRANEQFF. In DNA, the CDR3 is TGTGCCAGCAGCTCCGCCGGCGGGAGAGCGAATGAGCAGTTCTTC.

The chain employs TRBV6-1 and TRBJ2-7; D unclear. Germline CDR1 and CDR2: MNHNS and SASEGT. This CDR3 contains 10 residues. The CDR3 here is CTTMDYEQYF. As DNA, the CDR3 is TGTACCACCATGGACTACGAGCAGTACTTC.